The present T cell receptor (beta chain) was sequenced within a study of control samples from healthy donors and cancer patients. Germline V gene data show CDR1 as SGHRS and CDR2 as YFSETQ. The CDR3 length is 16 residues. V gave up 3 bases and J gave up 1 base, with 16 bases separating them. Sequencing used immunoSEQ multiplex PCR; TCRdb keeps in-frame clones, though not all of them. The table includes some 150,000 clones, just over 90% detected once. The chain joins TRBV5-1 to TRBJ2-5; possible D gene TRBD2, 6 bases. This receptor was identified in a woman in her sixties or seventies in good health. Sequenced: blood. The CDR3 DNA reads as TGCGCCAGCAGCTCCCGACTAGTGCGCCCCCAAGAGACCCAGTACTTC. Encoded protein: CASSSRLVRPQETQYF.